This T cell receptor (beta chain) was identified in a study of blood T cell repertoires in COVID-19. Background on the study: COVID-19 samples collected from the United States, Italy and Spain covered acute and convalescent phases. PBMCs, B-cell-depleted T cells, or T cells provided the cDNA or gDNA that made up the material.

Original processing methods: Estimation of nucleated cell counts relied on the amplification of reference gene primers. Clones were sequenced by immunoSEQ multiplex PCR, and TCRdb holds only the in-frame ones, with some missing. The DNA was the basis for D and trimming; V, J and clone size are from that table. The data hold over 450,000 clones, with 70% to 90% observed a single time. In its sample, this clone was seen a few times. Other DNA sequences of this sample code for an identical CDR3. Recruited during active infection, patients (from Seattle) were subsequently followed longitudinally. This receptor was obtained from a woman aged 45-65 years with COVID-19, enrolled during active disease. The specimen was peripheral blood.

This chain's CDR3 is CASSSRGGAFF. The DNA of the CDR3 is TGTGCCAGCAGCTCCCGAGGGGGTGCTTTCTTT. The chain couples TRBV12-3 or TRBV12-4 to TRBJ1-1, with D possibly matching TRBD1 (6 bases). CDR3 length: 11 amino acids. V lost 6 bases, J lost 11 bases, and 13 bases lay in between.